These 15 T cell receptor beta chains came from one sample sequenced in a study of blood T cells in healthy people across ages (dated by TCRdb to the mid-2010s). The library relied on 5' RACE. TCRdb records Illumina HiSeq 2500 as the sequencer. A second PCR of roughly 6 to 11 cycles was run with a J-beta primer mix and a sample-barcoded 5' primer. TCRdb redid the processing of the public reads, applying fastp at Q25 and MiXCR, and retained in-frame beta chains. Rows matching on CDR3 protein sequence are summarized as one entry with the most common DNA and genes. In all, the sample holds approximately 960,000 distinct CDR3 sequences, and about 29% of those were seen once. About 10% of the sample is in the top ten clones. This sample also appeared in a second study, on T cells of mothers and their children.

The sample taken for sequencing was blood. These receptors all stem from a woman aged 40 to 50 in good health.

This clonotype was seen only a few times. This sequence joins TRBV12-3 or TRBV12-4 and TRBJ2-7; a weak D match, TRBD1 (6 bases). The CDR3 spans 14 residues. Trimming left V 5 bases short and J 2 bases short, with 13 bases between. CDR3 sequence reads: CASSGDRPTYEQYF. The CDR3 DNA reads as TGTGCCAGCAGTGGAGACAGGCCAACCTACGAGCAGTACTTC.

This clonotype came up many times. The rearrangement uses TRBV4-3 and TRBJ2-6, with D perhaps matching TRBD1 or TRBD2 (5 bases each). V gave up 0 bases and J gave up 0 bases, with 15 bases separating them. The CDR3 covers 19 residues. Germline lookup yields CDR1 LGHNA and CDR2 YSLEER. The CDR3 loop reads CASSQDRRDHSSGANVLTF. CDR3 coding DNA: TGCGCCAGCAGCCAAGATCGTCGGGACCATTCCTCTGGGGCCAACGTCCTGACTTTC.

CDR3 sequence: CSARDPLGQGSQPQHF. As DNA, the CDR3 is TGCAGTGCTAGAGATCCCCTAGGGCAGGGATCACAGCCCCAGCATTTT. The chain links TRBV20-1 to TRBJ1-5, with a possible D match to TRBD1 (5 bases). In germline, CDR1 is DFQATT, CDR2 SNEGSKA (reference sequence). Between the trimmed V and J ends, which lost 0 bases and 7 bases, there was a span of 19 bases. This CDR3 is built from 16 residues.

The V gene is TRBV4-1, the J gene TRBJ1-4; D uncertain. The length of the CDR3 is 15 residues. V lost 8 bases to trimming and J lost 1 base, with 14 bases between them. CDR1 MGHRA and CDR2 YSYEKL come from the germline V gene. In DNA form, the CDR3 reads TGCGCCAGCGGCCCGTTAGCACTAACTAATGAAAAACTGTTTTTT. This translates into CASGPLALTNEKLFF.

This clonotype has a count of ten or more. This chain uses TRBV5-1 with TRBJ2-7; no definite D call. CDR1 and CDR2 (germline): SGHRS, YFSETQ. V lost 3 bases and J 1 base, leaving 11 bases between the germline ends. CDR3 length equals 14 residues. The CDR3 sequence is CASSWADPSYEQYF. The CDR3, as DNA: TGCGCCAGCAGCTGGGCGGATCCTTCCTACGAGCAGTACTTC. Filled out from reference TRBV5-1 and TRBJ2-7, the complete variable domain reads KAGVTQTPRYLIKTRGQQVTLSCSPISGHRSVSWYQQTPGQGLQFLFEYFSETQRNKGNFPGRFSGRQFSNSRSEMNVSTLELGDSALYLCASSWADPSYEQYFGPGTRLTVT.

This sequence joins TRBV6-1 and TRBJ2-3; 7 nucleotides match TRBD2. Looked up from germline, CDR1 is MNHNS and CDR2 is SASEGT. The V gene end was trimmed by 7 bases and the J gene end by 6 bases; junction bases not matched to a gene: 10. The CDR3 sequence is 14 residues long. The CDR3 sequence: CASKQRGSSDTQYF. The DNA for the CDR3 is TGTGCCAGCAAGCAGCGGGGTTCGTCGGATACGCAGTATTTT.

This clonotype was observed a handful of times. A single base separates this from a much larger clone, so it may be a read error. The CDR3 region is CASRGGQQRGEQYF. In DNA form, the CDR3 reads TGCGCCAGCAGAGGGGGACAACAACGGGGGGAGCAGTACTTC. V usage is TRBV10-2 and J usage is TRBJ2-7, with D perhaps matching TRBD1 or TRBD2 (6 bases each). The germline V gene has CDR1 WSHSY and CDR2 SAAADI. This CDR3 is built from 14 residues. Between the trimmed V and J ends, which lost 6 bases and 7 bases, there was a span of 19 bases.

This clonotype was counted at least ten times. An end of the junction does not agree with germline; a read error may underlie this. The V and J genes are TRBV20-1 and TRBJ2-4, with 7 bases identical to TRBD1. CDR3 length: 15 amino acids. Germline V lookup: CDR1 DFQATT, CDR2 SNEGSKA (reference sequence). The DNA of the CDR3 is TGCAGTGCTAGAGATCCCGTACAGGGGATCAACACTCAGTACTTC. Residues: CSARDPVQGINTQYF.

About this clonotype: At one end the junction does not follow the germline gene, possibly because of a read error. J is TRBJ1-1 and V is TRBV9; TRBD1 matches at 7 bases. The CDR3 has 16 residues. Germline lookup yields CDR1 SGDLS and CDR2 YYNGEE. The CDR3 sequence is CASSPLGKGAYTGAFF. The DNA of the CDR3 is TGTGCCAGCAGCCCCCTCGGAAAGGGGGCCTACACTGGAGCTTTCTTT.

V is TRBV28 and J is TRBJ2-1, with 13 bases that match TRBD2. This CDR3 is 18 amino acids long. The V and J ends lost 5 bases and 6 bases, in that order; junction bases with no gene match: 13. CDR1 is MDHEN, CDR2 SYDVKM, per germline. In nucleotides, the CDR3 is TGTGCCAGCAGTCCCTTTGGGACTAGCGGGACGGCCTCCAATGAGCAGTTCTTC. This gives the protein CASSPFGTSGTASNEQFF.

This clonotype showed up many times. The V and J genes are TRBV5-6 and TRBJ1-1; the D is unclear. The V end lost 5 bases, the J end lost 0 bases, and 8 bases lay between the germline ends. This CDR3 contains 13 residues. Germline loops: CDR1 SGHDT, CDR2 YYEEEE. Here the CDR3 reads CASSLIMNTEAFF. CDR3 in DNA: TGTGCCAGCAGTTTAATTATGAACACTGAAGCTTTCTTT.

This clonotype was seen a few times. The rearrangement links TRBV5-1 to TRBJ2-5; 10 bases line up with TRBD1. The V gene end was trimmed by 2 bases and the J gene end by 5 bases; junction bases not matched to a gene: 9. The CDR3 runs 16 residues. Germline-derived CDR1 and CDR2 are SGHRS and YFSETQ. The CDR3 nucleotides are TGCGCCAGCAGCTTACGGGGACAGGGGATATTGGAGACCCAGTACTTC. Protein product: CASSLRGQGILETQYF. Full variable domain (missing parts from reference TRBV5-1 and TRBJ2-5): KAGVTQTPRYLIKTRGQQVTLSCSPISGHRSVSWYQQTPGQGLQFLFEYFSETQRNKGNFPGRFSGRQFSNSRSEMNVSTLELGDSALYLCASSLRGQGILETQYFGPGTRLLVL.

In its sample, this clonotype was seen many times. The genes are TRBV20-1 and TRBJ2-4, with 7 bases aligning to TRBD1. V gave up 1 base and J gave up 2 bases; unmatched junction bases: 14. The CDR3 has 18 amino acids. Germline CDR1 reads DFQATT; CDR2 reads SNEGSKA (reference sequence). DNA for the CDR3: TGCAGTGCTAGAGTGAGAAGAACGACAGGGCATACCAAAAACATTCAGTACTTC. It encodes CSARVRRTTGHTKNIQYF.

This clonotype has a handful of counts. The genes are TRBV7-9 and TRBJ2-3, with 10 bases lining up with TRBD2. From germline, CDR1 is SEHNR and CDR2 FQNEAQ (reference sequence). The CDR3 extends over 17 amino acids. With V trimmed by 4 bases and J by 2 bases, 9 bases remained unmatched. The CDR3 loop is CASSSLTSGDLTDTQYF. In DNA, the CDR3 is TGTGCCAGCAGCTCACTTACTAGCGGGGACCTCACAGATACGCAGTATTTT.

This clonotype has just a few counts. The gene calls are TRBV10-3 and TRBJ1-1; D perhaps matches TRBD1 (5 bases). The CDR3 length is 15 residues. The V end was cut by 2 bases, the J end by 0 bases, with 10 bases between. CDR1 is ENHRY, CDR2 SYGVKD, per germline. CDR3 amino acids: CAISERQGLNTEAFF. CDR3 coding DNA: TGTGCCATCAGTGAGCGGCAGGGCCTGAACACTGAAGCTTTCTTT.